Shown below are 9 T cell receptor beta chains from a single sample sequenced in a study of cytomegalovirus exposure and HLA in healthy donors. PCR used 60 Vbeta primers and 13 Jbeta primers. Assay: immunoSEQ multiplex PCR; the TCRdb copy retains only in-frame clones and omits some. The table records 90,000 or so clones, 65% to 90% of them present only once. The sample taken for sequencing was PBMCs. Receptors originate from a man aged 25 to 45 in good health and CMV-seropositive.

Only a few counts were recorded for this clone. This rearrangement joins TRBV7-8 to TRBJ2-7; 8 positions agree with TRBD2. V was pared by 5 bases and J by 2 bases, with 8 bases of the junction left unmatched. CDR1 is SGHVS and CDR2 is FQNEAQ in the germline V gene. This CDR3 comprises 15 residues. The CDR3 DNA reads as TGTGCCAGCAGCACCAGCGGGAGTAGAACCTACGAGCAGTACTTC. As protein: CASSTSGSRTYEQYF.

The CDR3 nucleotides are TGTGCCCTGGGGCTAGCGGCCACGTTTTATCGCGAGCAGTACTTC. Its translation: CALGLAATFYREQYF. The V and J genes are TRBV30 and TRBJ2-7; 7 bases match TRBD2. V was pared by 8 bases and J by 6 bases, with 19 bases of the junction left unmatched. The CDR3 length is 15 residues. CDR1 GTSNPN and CDR2 SVGIG come from the germline V gene (reference sequence).

The rearrangement links TRBV5-4 to TRBJ2-1; a weak D match, TRBD1 (7 bases). The V end lost 0 bases, the J end lost 3 bases, and 16 bases lay between the germline ends. There are 17 residues in the CDR3. The germline CDR1 and CDR2 sequences are SGHNT and YYREEE (reference sequence). The CDR3 DNA reads as TGTGCCAGCAGCTTGGGTGGAGGGGGCGCCAACTACAATGAGCAGTTCTTC. The encoded protein is CASSLGGGGANYNEQFF.

The chain recombines TRBV6-4 with TRBJ2-1; D gene ambiguous. The CDR3 is made up of 15 amino acids. V dropped 3 bases and J dropped 5 bases, with 14 bases sitting between them. Germline V gene data show CDR1 as MRHNA and CDR2 as SNTAGT. The CDR3 DNA follows: TGTGCCAGCAGTGAGGTGCTAGGCGCAAACAATGAGCAGTTCTTC. Translated: CASSEVLGANNEQFF.

The chain has TRBV27 and TRBJ2-1, with 10 bases lining up with TRBD1. Germline loops: CDR1 MNHEY, CDR2 SMNVEV (reference sequence). The CDR3 consists of 16 residues. The V and J ends lost 4 bases and 7 bases, in that order; junction bases with no gene match: 10. CDR3: CASSSPKGQGVNEQFF. The CDR3, as DNA: TGTGCCAGCAGTTCCCCAAAAGGACAGGGGGTAAATGAGCAGTTCTTC.

The rearrangement links TRBV7-9 to TRBJ2-2, with 9 bases matching TRBD2. CDR3 length equals 16 residues. V shed 2 bases and J 5 bases; nucleotides not matched to a gene: 6. Germline CDR1 is SEHNR and CDR2 is FQNEAQ (reference sequence). The CDR3 nucleotides read TGTGCCAGCAGCTTACTGGCGGGAGGGCGGACCGGGGAGCTGTTTTTT. This gives the protein CASSLLAGGRTGELFF.

The V and J genes are TRBV28 and TRBJ1-1, with a tentative D call TRBD1 (5 bases). The germline CDR1 and CDR2 sequences are MDHEN and SYDVKM. V lost 2 bases to trimming and J lost 7 bases, with 14 bases between them. The CDR3 has 14 residues. The CDR3 protein is CASSLPRVQGEAFF. The CDR3 DNA follows: TGTGCCAGCAGTTTACCCAGGGTCCAAGGTGAAGCTTTCTTT.

The V and J genes are TRBV11-2 and TRBJ2-7; tentatively, D is TRBD2 (5 bases). Germline loops: CDR1 SGHAT, CDR2 FQNNGV. The CDR3 sequence is 12 residues long. Trimming stripped 6 bases from V and 6 bases from J, with 12 bases between. The CDR3 reads CASSSIGSEQYF. The DNA of the CDR3 is TGTGCCAGCAGTTCAATTGGGAGCGAGCAGTACTTC.

J is TRBJ1-6 and V is TRBV27; no clear D gene. V lost 0 bases to trimming and J lost 12 bases, with 9 bases between them. The V gene's germline CDR1 is MNHEY and CDR2 SMNVEV (reference sequence). This CDR3 is 13 amino acids long. The CDR3 region is CASSLSTVGPLHF. The CDR3 DNA reads TGTGCCAGCAGTTTATCAACAGTCGGACCCCTCCACTTT.